This is a list of T cell receptor beta chains from one sample in a study of T cell responses to AZD1222 COVID-19 vaccine. Only in-frame clones appear in the TCRdb table, and some are missing; sequencing was by immunoSEQ multiplex PCR. The repertoire consists of more than 95,000 clones, with approximately 88% occurring once and the leading ten covering approximately 9%. The material was peripheral blood, obtained on day 0 of AZD1222 vaccination. These receptors were collected from an adult in good health. Each CDR3 is given with its conserved first and last residue. D genes are given only for firm matches. Rows may omit the clone size; those that give it use once, few, many or a size class.

size | J | D | V | CDR3 | DNA
NA | TRBJ1-3 | NA | TRBV27 | CASKWGNTIYF | TGTGCCAGCAAATGGGGAAACACCATATATTTT
NA | TRBJ2-1 | NA | TRBV19 | CASTKDTAIYNEQFF | TGTGCCAGCACCAAAGACACCGCGATCTACAATGAGCAGTTCTTC
NA | TRBJ2-7 | NA | TRBV4-3 | CASSQKMVRESDEQYF | TGCGCCAGCAGCCAAAAAATGGTCAGGGAAAGTGACGAGCAGTACTTC
NA | TRBJ1-1 | NA | TRBV19 | CASTRDPRPTEAFF | TGTGCCAGTACACGGGACCCGAGGCCCACTGAAGCTTTCTTT
NA | TRBJ2-7 | NA | TRBV29-1 | CSVEDPQDYEQYF | TGCAGCGTTGAAGATCCCCAGGATTACGAGCAGTACTTC
once | TRBJ2-7 | NA | TRBV7-9 | CASSLVEGANIYF | TGTGCCAGCAGCTTAGTAGAAGGGGCCAACATTTACTTC
NA | TRBJ2-3 | TRBD2 | TRBV9 | CASSVGLAVSTDTQYF | TGTGCCAGCAGCGTAGGACTAGCGGTGAGCACAGATACGCAGTATTTT
NA | TRBJ1-1 | NA | TRBV30 | CAWSPRTINTEAFF | TGTGCCTGGAGTCCGCGGACTATAAACACTGAAGCTTTCTTT
NA | TRBJ2-3 | TRBD2 | TRBV9 | CASSVAGGFSTDTQYF | TGTGCCAGCAGCGTAGCGGGGGGGTTTAGCACAGATACGCAGTATTTT
NA | TRBJ1-5 | NA | TRBV15 | CATSREGGPQHF | TGTGCCACCAGCAGAGAGGGGGGGCCCCAGCATTTT
NA | TRBJ1-4 | TRBD1 | TRBV5-6 | CASSSYRDRGLFF | TGTGCCAGCAGCTCATACCGGGACAGGGGCCTGTTTTTT
NA | TRBJ2-3 | TRBD2 | TRBV9 | CASSVYSGGLTDTQYF | TGTGCCAGCAGCGTTTATAGCGGGGGCCTAACAGATACGCAGTATTTT
few | TRBJ1-1 | NA | TRBV6-2/TRBV6-3 | CASSYKRSNTEAFF | TGTGCCAGCAGTTACAAGAGGTCGAACACTGAAGCTTTCTTT
NA | TRBJ1-4 | NA | TRBV5-6 | CASSFGSRDEKLFF | TGTGCCAGCAGCTTTGGCTCCAGGGATGAAAAACTGTTTTTT
NA | TRBJ2-7 | TRBD2 | TRBV6-5 | CASSYVLAGGYEQYF | TGTGCCAGCAGTTACGTTCTAGCGGGGGGCTACGAGCAGTACTTC
NA | TRBJ2-7 | TRBD2 | TRBV9 | CASSVAAGVSYEQYF | TGTGCCAGCAGCGTAGCAGCGGGGGTCTCCTACGAGCAGTACTTC
NA | TRBJ2-7 | TRBD2 | TRBV19 | CASSPRGDGPYEQYF | TGTGCCAGTAGTCCCCGGGGGGATGGTCCCTACGAGCAGTACTTC
NA | TRBJ2-7 | TRBD1 | TRBV28 | CASTPDWTGKPYEQYF | TGTGCCAGCACCCCGGATTGGACAGGGAAACCCTACGAGCAGTACTTC
NA | TRBJ2-7 | TRBD2 | TRBV4-2 | CASSQGASGDHEQYF | TGTGCCAGCAGCCAAGGGGCTAGCGGGGACCACGAGCAGTACTTC
once | TRBJ1-3 | TRBD1 | TRBV7-2 | CASSFRWTGGNTIYF | TGTGCCAGCAGCTTCCGGTGGACAGGAGGAAACACCATATATTTT
NA | TRBJ2-7 | TRBD2 | TRBV15 | CATSRDTSGTEQYF | TGTGCCACCAGCAGAGATACTAGCGGGACCGAGCAGTACTTC
NA | TRBJ1-2 | NA | TRBV6-2/TRBV6-3 | CASSYSVGAGYGYTF | TGTGCCAGCAGTTACTCCGTGGGGGCAGGCTATGGCTACACCTTC
NA | TRBJ2-7 | TRBD1 | TRBV28 | CASILTGGSYEQYF | TGTGCCAGCATCCTCACAGGGGGCTCCTACGAGCAGTACTTC
NA | TRBJ1-1 | NA | TRBV12-3/TRBV12-4 | CASSYDRNTEAFF | TGTGCCAGCAGTTATGACAGGAACACTGAAGCTTTCTTT
NA | TRBJ1-3 | NA | TRBV14 | CASSALRSGNTIYF | TGTGCCAGCAGCGCTTTACGCTCTGGAAACACCATATATTTT
NA | TRBJ1-4 | NA | TRBV5-1 | CASTSGRKNEKLFF | TGCGCCAGCACCTCAGGCAGGAAAAATGAAAAACTGTTTTTT
NA | TRBJ1-1 | NA | TRBV5-8 | CASSLAVTAEAFF | TGTGCCAGCAGCTTGGCAGTGACAGCTGAAGCTTTCTTT
NA | TRBJ2-3 | TRBD2 | TRBV4-2 | CASSPARGGAADTQYF | TGTGCCAGCAGCCCTGCCCGGGGGGGGGCCGCAGATACGCAGTATTTT
NA | TRBJ1-1 | TRBD1 | TRBV18 | CASSRDRMNTEAFF | TGTGCCAGCTCACGGGACAGAATGAACACTGAAGCTTTCTTT
NA | TRBJ1-5 | NA | TRBV19 | CASVRTASNQPQHF | TGTGCCAGCGTCAGGACGGCTAGCAATCAGCCCCAGCATTTT
NA | TRBJ1-1 | NA | TRBV20-1 | CSLRMGTEAFF | TGCAGTCTAAGAATGGGCACTGAAGCTTTCTTT
NA | TRBJ2-5 | TRBD2 | TRBV5-1 | CASSPGLAGIETQYF | TGCGCCAGCAGCCCCGGACTAGCGGGTATAGAGACCCAGTACTTC
NA | TRBJ2-1 | TRBD2 | TRBV5-1 | CASSTAGTSVLREQFF | TGCGCCAGCAGCACGGCCGGGACTAGCGTGTTACGCGAGCAGTTCTTC
NA | TRBJ2-1 | NA | TRBV5-1 | CASSFTAGASYNEQFF | TGCGCCAGCAGCTTTACGGCGGGGGCCTCCTACAATGAGCAGTTCTTC
NA | TRBJ2-1 | TRBD2 | TRBV6-5 | CASSPVGTSGSKQFF | TGTGCCAGCAGTCCCGTCGGGACTAGCGGGAGCAAGCAGTTCTTC
NA | TRBJ1-5 | NA | TRBV4-3 | CASSQDVGGGQPQHF | TGCGCCAGCAGCCAAGATGTAGGGGGAGGTCAGCCCCAGCATTTT
NA | TRBJ1-5 | NA | TRBV6-6 | CASSYTGNQPQHF | TGTGCCAGCAGTTACACGGGCAATCAGCCCCAGCATTTT
NA | TRBJ1-1 | NA | TRBV7-8 | CASRLRWLDTEAFF | TGTGCCAGCAGACTTAGATGGCTGGACACTGAAGCTTTCTTT
NA | TRBJ2-7 | NA | TRBV4-2 | CASSQGQGNSYEQYF | TGTGCCAGCAGCCAAGGTCAGGGAAACTCTTACGAGCAGTACTTC
NA | TRBJ1-2 | TRBD1 | TRBV28 | CASSLGGGGYGYTF | TGTGCCAGCAGTTTAGGAGGGGGCGGCTATGGCTACACCTTC
NA | TRBJ2-7 | NA | TRBV10-3 | CAISESGTSYEQYF | TGTGCCATCAGTGAGTCCGGGACATCCTACGAGCAGTACTTC
NA | TRBJ1-3 | TRBD1 | TRBV6-5 | CASSPGQGLGNTIYF | TGTGCCAGCAGCCCGGGACAGGGGCTAGGAAACACCATATATTTT
NA | TRBJ1-4 | NA | TRBV6-5 | CASSYSGAKEEKLFF | TGTGCCAGCAGTTACTCGGGGGCGAAGGAAGAAAAACTGTTTTTT
NA | TRBJ1-2 | TRBD1 | TRBV19 | CASTNDRVQGYTF | TGTGCCAGTACCAACGACAGGGTACAAGGCTACACCTTC
NA | TRBJ1-2 | NA | TRBV30 | CAWSRQHPIDGYTF | TGTGCCTGGAGTCGGCAGCACCCTATCGATGGCTACACCTTC
NA | TRBJ2-7 | NA | TRBV10-1 | CASSGSYEQYF | TGCGCCAGCAGTGGTTCTTACGAGCAGTACTTC
NA | TRBJ1-2 | TRBD1 | TRBV5-6 | CASRARGQGALYTF | TGTGCCAGCAGAGCTAGAGGACAGGGGGCGCTTTACACCTTC
NA | TRBJ2-3 | TRBD2 | TRBV5-4 | CASSLAGRGGSTDTQYF | TGTGCCAGCAGCTTGGCTGGGCGGGGGGGTAGCACAGATACGCAGTATTTT
NA | TRBJ1-1 | NA | TRBV12-3/TRBV12-4 | CASSPGTGRAFF | TGTGCCAGCAGCCCTGGGACGGGAAGGGCTTTCTTT
NA | TRBJ1-6 | NA | TRBV18 | CASSPGGLASPLHF | TGTGCCAGCTCACCTGGGGGGTTGGCTTCACCCCTCCACTTT
NA | TRBJ1-3 | NA | TRBV5-1 | CASSLQGESGNTIYF | TGCGCCAGCAGCTTGCAGGGAGAATCTGGAAACACCATATATTTT
NA | TRBJ2-7 | NA | TRBV4-2 | CASSQASRSYEQYF | TGTGCCAGCAGCCAAGCGTCGCGCTCCTACGAGCAGTACTTC
NA | TRBJ2-7 | TRBD2 | TRBV3-1/TRBV3-2 | CASSLWTSATYEQYF | TGTGCCAGCAGCCTTTGGACTAGCGCTACCTACGAGCAGTACTTC
NA | TRBJ2-1 | NA | TRBV6-2/TRBV6-3 | CASSYWDSSYNEQFF | TGTGCCAGCAGTTACTGGGACTCCTCCTACAATGAGCAGTTCTTC
NA | TRBJ1-2 | NA | TRBV28 | CASSLGYYGYTF | TGTGCCAGCAGCCTCGGCTACTATGGCTACACCTTC
NA | TRBJ1-1 | NA | TRBV6-2/TRBV6-3 | CASSGAIRTAAFF | TGTGCCAGCAGTGGGGCAATTAGGACCGCAGCTTTCTTT